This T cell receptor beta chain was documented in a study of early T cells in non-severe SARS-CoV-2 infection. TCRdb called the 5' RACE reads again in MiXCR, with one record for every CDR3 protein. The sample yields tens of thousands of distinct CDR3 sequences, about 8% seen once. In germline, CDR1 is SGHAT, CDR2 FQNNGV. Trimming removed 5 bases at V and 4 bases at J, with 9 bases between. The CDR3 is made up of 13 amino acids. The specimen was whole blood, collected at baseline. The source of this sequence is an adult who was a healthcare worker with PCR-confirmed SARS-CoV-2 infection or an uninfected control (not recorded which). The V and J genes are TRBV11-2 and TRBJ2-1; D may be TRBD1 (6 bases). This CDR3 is CASSPGTYNEQFF. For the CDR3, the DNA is TGTGCCAGCAGCCCCGGGACATACAATGAGCAGTTCTTC.